This T cell receptor beta chain was obtained from a study of identical twins. A single record per CDR3 protein comes from TCRdb applying MiXCR to the 5' RACE reads. Found here are approximately 620,000 distinct CDR3 sequences, 8.6% of them singletons; the top ten hold 0.98%. The CDR3 spans 13 residues. The same data also went into a second study, on yellow fever vaccine responses in identical twins.

This receptor was taken from a woman aged 18-29 years in good health. J is TRBJ2-5 and V is TRBV21-1. TRBV21-1 is classified as a pseudogene. The specimen sequenced was PBMCs. The CDR3 sequence: CASSKGEEETQYF. The CDR3 bases are TGTGCCAGCAGCAAAGGTGAGGAAGAGACCCAGTACTTC.